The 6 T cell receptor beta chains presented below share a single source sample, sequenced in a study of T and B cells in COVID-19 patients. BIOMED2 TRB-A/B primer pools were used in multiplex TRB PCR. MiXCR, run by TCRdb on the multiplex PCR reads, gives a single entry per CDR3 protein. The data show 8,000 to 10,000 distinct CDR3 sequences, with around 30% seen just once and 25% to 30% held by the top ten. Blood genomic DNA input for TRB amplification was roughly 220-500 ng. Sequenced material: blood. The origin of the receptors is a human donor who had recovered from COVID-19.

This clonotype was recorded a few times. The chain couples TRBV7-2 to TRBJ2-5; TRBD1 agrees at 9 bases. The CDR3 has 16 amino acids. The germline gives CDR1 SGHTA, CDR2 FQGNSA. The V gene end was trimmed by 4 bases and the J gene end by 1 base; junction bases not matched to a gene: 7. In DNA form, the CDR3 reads TGTGCCAGCAGCTCCGGGACAGGGTTTGTCCAAGAGACCCAGTACTTC. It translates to CASSSGTGFVQETQYF.

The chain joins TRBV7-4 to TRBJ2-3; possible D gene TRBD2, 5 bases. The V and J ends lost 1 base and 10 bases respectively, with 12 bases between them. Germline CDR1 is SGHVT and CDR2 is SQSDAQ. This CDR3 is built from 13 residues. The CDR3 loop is CASSLDVGEAQYF. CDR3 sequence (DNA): TGTGCCAGCAGCTTAGATGTGGGAGAGGCGCAGTATTTT. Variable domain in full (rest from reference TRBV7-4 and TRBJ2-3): GAGVSQSPRYKVAKRGRDVALRCDSISGHVTLYWYRQTLGQGSEVLTYSQSDAQRDKSGRPSGRFSAERPERSVSTLKIQRTEQGDSAVYLCASSLDVGEAQYFGPGTRLTVL.

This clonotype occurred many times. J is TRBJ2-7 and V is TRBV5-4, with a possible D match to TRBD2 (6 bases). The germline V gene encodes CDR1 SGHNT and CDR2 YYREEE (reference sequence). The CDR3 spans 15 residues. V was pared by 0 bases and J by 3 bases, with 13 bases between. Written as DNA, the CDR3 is TGTGCCAGCAGCTTGGACCCCGGCGGGAACTACGAGCAGTACTTC. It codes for CASSLDPGGNYEQYF.

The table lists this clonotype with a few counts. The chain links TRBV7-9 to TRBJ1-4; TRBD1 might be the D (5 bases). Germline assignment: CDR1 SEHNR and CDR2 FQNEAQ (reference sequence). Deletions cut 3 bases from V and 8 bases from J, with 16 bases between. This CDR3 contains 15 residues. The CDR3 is CASSFRGRGNEKLFF. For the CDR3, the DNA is TGTGCCAGCAGCTTTCGGGGGAGAGGAAACGAAAAACTGTTTTTT.

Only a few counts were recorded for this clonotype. The CDR3 spells CASRPLAGGDNEQFF. CDR3 DNA sequence: TGTGCCAGCAGACCTCTAGCGGGGGGGGACAATGAGCAGTTCTTC. The rearrangement joins TRBV4-2 to TRBJ2-1, with 12 nucleotides matching TRBD2. This CDR3 comprises 15 residues. The germline CDR1 and CDR2 sequences are LGHNA and YNFKEQ. J was trimmed by 5 bases and V by 6 bases; bases with no gene match: 5.

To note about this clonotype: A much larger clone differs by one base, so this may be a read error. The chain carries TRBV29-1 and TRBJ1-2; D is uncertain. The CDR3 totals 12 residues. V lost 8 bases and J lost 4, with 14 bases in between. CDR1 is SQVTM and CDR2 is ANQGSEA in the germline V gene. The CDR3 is CSSGWSGYGYTF. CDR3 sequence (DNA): TGCAGCAGCGGATGGTCCGGCTATGGCTACACCTTC.